A selection of T cell receptor beta chains follows, all from one sample in a study of tissue T cells after allogeneic stem cell transplantation. Clones were read by immunoSEQ multiplex PCR, and TCRdb kept only the in-frame ones, dropping some. This sample has some 45,000 clones; roughly 92% occur once, and the top ten carry about 3.8%. This specimen consisted of blood, obtained before transplantation. The receptors originated from a woman aged 40-69 years who later had graft-versus-host disease after an allogeneic stem cell transplant. Both conserved end residues are part of each CDR3. D genes are given only for firm matches. Rows give clone size only sometimes, using once, few, many, or a class for an expanded clone.

D: -; V: TRBV4-1; J: TRBJ2-1; size: -; DNA: TGCGCCAGCAGCCAACCAACTAGGGGTGAGCAGTTCTTC; CDR3: CASSQPTRGEQFF
D: -; V: TRBV5-1; J: TRBJ2-5; size: -; DNA: TGCGCCAGCAGCTGGAGAGAGACCCAGTACTTC; CDR3: CASSWRETQYF
D: -; V: TRBV5-1; J: TRBJ1-2; size: -; DNA: TGCGCCAGCAGCTCCCCGCAGTCCTATGGCTACACCTTC; CDR3: CASSSPQSYGYTF
D: TRBD1; V: TRBV4-1; J: TRBJ1-6; size: few; DNA: TGCGCCAGCAGAGAGACAGGGGGCTATAATTCACCCCTCCACTTT; CDR3: CASRETGGYNSPLHF
D: -; V: TRBV5-1; J: TRBJ1-4; size: once; DNA: TGCGCCAGCAGCTTGGGCGGATTGGGAGAAAAACTGTTTTTT; CDR3: CASSLGGLGEKLFF
D: TRBD2; V: TRBV19; J: TRBJ2-7; size: -; DNA: TGTGCCAGTAGTCTATCACTAGCGGGGGTCTACGAGCAGTACTTC; CDR3: CASSLSLAGVYEQYF
D: -; V: TRBV4-3; J: TRBJ1-1; size: once; DNA: TGCGCCAGCAGCTCGCGGACAGCGATGAACACTGAAGCTTTCTTT; CDR3: CASSSRTAMNTEAFF
D: TRBD2; V: TRBV3-1/TRBV3-2; J: TRBJ2-3; size: -; DNA: TGTGCCAGCAGCCACCGACTAGCGGGAGGGTGTACAGATACGCAGTATTTT; CDR3: CASSHRLAGGCTDTQYF
D: -; V: TRBV30; J: TRBJ1-1; size: -; DNA: TGTGCCTGGAGGGGCCGGCGGGGACTGAACACTGAAGCTTTCTTT; CDR3: CAWRGRRGLNTEAFF
D: -; V: TRBV7-6; J: TRBJ2-3; size: -; DNA: TGTGCCAGCAGCCCCACCGCAGGGACAGATACGCAGTATTTT; CDR3: CASSPTAGTDTQYF
D: -; V: TRBV28; J: TRBJ1-4; size: -; DNA: TGTGCCAGCCTCGTCACGGGGGGAGAAAAACTGTTTTTT; CDR3: CASLVTGGEKLFF
D: TRBD2; V: TRBV4-3; J: TRBJ2-1; size: -; DNA: TGCGCCAGCAGCCAAGAGGATACACTAGCGGGAGCTTCCTACAATGAGCAGTTCTTC; CDR3: CASSQEDTLAGASYNEQFF
D: TRBD1; V: TRBV15; J: TRBJ1-2; size: -; DNA: TGTGCCACCAGCAGCAGGGGGGCCTTTGGCTACACCTTC; CDR3: CATSSRGAFGYTF
D: -; V: TRBV5-6; J: TRBJ2-2; size: -; DNA: TGTGCCAGCAGCTTGGCCGGGTTTAGGCCCGGGGAGCTGTTTTTT; CDR3: CASSLAGFRPGELFF
D: -; V: TRBV21-1; J: TRBJ1-5; size: -; DNA: TGTGCCAGCAGCAACGGGGGACAGCTTAGCAATCAGCCCCAGCATTTT; CDR3: CASSNGGQLSNQPQHF
D: -; V: TRBV7-3; J: TRBJ2-3; size: -; DNA: TGTGCCAGCAGCCAAAGCCCGGGGTTAGATACGCAGTATTTT; CDR3: CASSQSPGLDTQYF
D: TRBD2; V: TRBV27; J: TRBJ2-1; size: -; DNA: TGTGCCAGCAGTTTAAGGGGACTAGCTTCGAGTGAGCAGTTCTTC; CDR3: CASSLRGLASSEQFF
D: -; V: TRBV6-5; J: TRBJ1-1; size: -; DNA: TGTGCCAGCAGTTGGGGGACTGAAGCTTTCTTT; CDR3: CASSWGTEAFF
D: TRBD1; V: TRBV27; J: TRBJ2-1; size: -; DNA: TGTGCCAGCAGTTCGGGACAGGGTACTCAGGAGCAGTTCTTC; CDR3: CASSSGQGTQEQFF
D: -; V: TRBV19; J: TRBJ1-2; size: -; DNA: TGTGCCAGTAGTCTACCAACTAACTATGGCTACACCTTC; CDR3: CASSLPTNYGYTF
D: -; V: TRBV19; J: TRBJ2-7; size: -; DNA: TGTGCCAGTAGCTGGGAGCCCTCCTACGAGCAGTACTTC; CDR3: CASSWEPSYEQYF
D: TRBD1; V: TRBV5-1; J: TRBJ2-7; size: -; DNA: TGCGCCAGCAGCTTGGCCGAATCCGGACAGGGGGATATCTCCTACGAGCAGTACTTC; CDR3: CASSLAESGQGDISYEQYF
D: -; V: TRBV15; J: TRBJ1-2; size: -; DNA: TGTGCCACCAGCAGCCCGTTTATCGGACTGTCCTATGGCTACACCTTC; CDR3: CATSSPFIGLSYGYTF
D: -; V: TRBV5-1; J: TRBJ2-5; size: -; DNA: TGCGCCAGCAGCTGGGGTCCCAGAGAGACCCAGTACTTC; CDR3: CASSWGPRETQYF
D: -; V: TRBV19; J: TRBJ2-1; size: -; DNA: TGTGCCAGTAGTATAGGAATTGAGCAGTTCTTC; CDR3: CASSIGIEQFF
D: -; V: TRBV9; J: TRBJ2-5; size: -; DNA: TGTGCCAGCAGCGTAGGCACTCGACCGCAAGAGACCCAGTACTTC; CDR3: CASSVGTRPQETQYF
D: -; V: TRBV24-1; J: TRBJ1-5; size: -; DNA: TGTGCCACCAGTGAGAGGGGGTTTCCGGGCAATCAGCCCCAGCATTTT; CDR3: CATSERGFPGNQPQHF
D: -; V: TRBV7-9; J: TRBJ1-5; size: -; DNA: TGTGCCAGCAGCGGCGGACAGCCCCCCAATCAGCCCCAGCATTTT; CDR3: CASSGGQPPNQPQHF
D: -; V: TRBV18; J: TRBJ2-5; size: -; DNA: TGTGCCAGCTCCTTATATCGGGACACCCCAGAGACCCAGTACTTC; CDR3: CASSLYRDTPETQYF
D: -; V: TRBV5-6; J: TRBJ2-2; size: -; DNA: TGTGCCAGCAGCGTCGACTGGGGGGAGACGGGCGGGGAGCTGTTTTTT; CDR3: CASSVDWGETGGELFF
D: TRBD2; V: TRBV5-8; J: TRBJ2-1; size: -; DNA: TGTGCCAGCCTTGGGACTAGCGGACCCGACAATGAGCAGTTCTTC; CDR3: CASLGTSGPDNEQFF
D: TRBD1; V: TRBV4-3; J: TRBJ2-3; size: -; DNA: TGCGCCAGCAGCCCAGGACAGGGGGCCTACGATACGCAGTATTTT; CDR3: CASSPGQGAYDTQYF
D: -; V: TRBV7-9; J: TRBJ1-1; size: -; DNA: TGTGCCAGCAGCTTAGGGGGAAGTGGCACTGAAGCTTTCTTT; CDR3: CASSLGGSGTEAFF
D: -; V: TRBV11-2; J: TRBJ2-5; size: -; DNA: TGTGCCAGCAGCTTGGGACGGGAGTGGGAGACCCAGTACTTC; CDR3: CASSLGREWETQYF
D: -; V: TRBV5-1; J: TRBJ2-3; size: -; DNA: TGCGCCAGCAGCTTGAGAGGTACCACAGATACGCAGTATTTT; CDR3: CASSLRGTTDTQYF
D: -; V: TRBV5-4; J: TRBJ2-7; size: -; DNA: TGTGCCAGCAGCTGGCAGGGACCCACAGGGAACGAGCAGTACTTC; CDR3: CASSWQGPTGNEQYF
D: -; V: TRBV6-5; J: TRBJ1-1; size: -; DNA: TGTGCCAGCAAAAACGGGGGGGGCCTGAACACTGAAGCTTTCTTT; CDR3: CASKNGGGLNTEAFF
D: -; V: TRBV4-1; J: TRBJ2-5; size: -; DNA: TGCGCCAGCAGCCAAGCCCTGGGGCAACCACAAGAGACCCAGTACTTC; CDR3: CASSQALGQPQETQYF
D: -; V: TRBV7-2; J: TRBJ1-2; size: -; DNA: TGTGCCAGCAGCCCCGTGACCAGCGCTAACTATGGCTACACCTTC; CDR3: CASSPVTSANYGYTF
D: -; V: TRBV6-5; J: TRBJ1-3; size: -; DNA: TGTGCCAGCAGTTACTACGGACACCACTCTGGAAACACCATATATTTT; CDR3: CASSYYGHHSGNTIYF
D: -; V: TRBV6-2/TRBV6-3; J: TRBJ2-5; size: -; DNA: TGTGCCAGCAGTTACCGCCCTGGCGGGATAGAGGAAGAGACCCAGTACTTC; CDR3: CASSYRPGGIEEETQYF
D: TRBD1; V: TRBV5-1; J: TRBJ1-6; size: -; DNA: TGCGCCAGCAGCCAGACAGGGGAAGGTTCACCCCTCCACTTT; CDR3: CASSQTGEGSPLHF
D: TRBD1; V: TRBV4-1; J: TRBJ2-7; size: -; DNA: TGCCCCAGCAGCCGACCGGGACAGGGGGAATACGAGCAGTACTTC; CDR3: CPSSRPGQGEYEQYF
D: -; V: TRBV7-2; J: TRBJ1-4; size: -; DNA: TGTGCCAGCAGCTTAGGGCCTAATGAAAAACTGTTTTTT; CDR3: CASSLGPNEKLFF
D: -; V: TRBV7-6; J: TRBJ2-7; size: -; DNA: TGTGCCAGCAGCTTAGGGGTCGGCCCCTACGAGCAGTACTTC; CDR3: CASSLGVGPYEQYF
D: -; V: TRBV11-3; J: TRBJ2-1; size: -; DNA: TGTGCCAGCAGCTTAGGGGGGGTCTACAATGAGCAGTTCTTC; CDR3: CASSLGGVYNEQFF